One and the same sample provided the 28 T cell receptor beta chains below, sequenced in a study of T cell responses to AZD1222 COVID-19 vaccine. Some clones are missing from TCRdb's copy, which holds only in-frame ones; the method was immunoSEQ multiplex PCR. The sample records about 120,000 clones, over 75% being singletons. Sequenced here: peripheral blood, sampled 28 days after the second dose of the MenACWY control vaccine. The receptors were gathered from an adult who received the MenACWY meningococcal vaccine as a control.

V gene TRBV19 combines with J gene TRBJ2-1, with D hard to call. Trimming took 2 bases from V and 1 from J, leaving 9 bases between them. The CDR3 has 15 amino acids. CDR1 is LNHDA, CDR2 SQIVND, per germline (reference sequence). DNA of the CDR3: TGTGCCAGTAGTATACCTAGGGATTCCTACAATGAGCAGTTCTTC. Translating it yields CASSIPRDSYNEQFF.

The CDR3 DNA follows: TGTGCCATCAGTGCGTCAGGGGGTAAAGAGCAGTACTTC. Its protein is CAISASGGKEQYF. This rearrangement joins TRBV10-3 to TRBJ2-7; 7 bases are a match to TRBD1. CDR3 size: 13 residues. The V segment lost 4 bases and the J segment 7 bases; nucleotides outside the gene matches: 7. Germline V lookup: CDR1 ENHRY, CDR2 SYGVKD.

This clone was found once. The CDR3 coding sequence is TGTGCCAGCAGCCAAGACTCTGGGACCCCTTACAATGAGCAGTTCTTC. This codes for CASSQDSGTPYNEQFF. The chain joins TRBV4-2 to TRBJ2-1; D could derive from TRBD1 or TRBD2 (5 bases each). Germline V gene data show CDR1 as LGHNA and CDR2 as YNFKEQ. The V and J ends lost 0 bases and 4 bases respectively, with 13 bases between them. This CDR3 region has 16 residues.

The V call is TRBV29-1, the J call TRBJ2-1; D not certain. V dropped 1 base and J dropped 7 bases, with 5 bases sitting between them. Per germline, CDR1 SQVTM and CDR2 ANQGSEA. The length of the CDR3 is 11 residues. The CDR3 reads CSVEGLNEQFF. DNA of the CDR3: TGCAGCGTTGAAGGGTTAAATGAGCAGTTCTTC.

This clone was detected only once. This chain connects TRBV5-1 to TRBJ2-3; D may be TRBD1 (5 bases). The V end was cut by 0 bases, the J end by 5 bases, with 7 bases between. Germline V gene sequence: CDR1 SGHRS, CDR2 YFSETQ. CDR3 length: 13 amino acids. The CDR3 loop is CASSLGRGDTQYF. The CDR3, as DNA: TGCGCCAGCAGCTTGGGAAGGGGAGATACGCAGTATTTT.

The chain uses TRBV19 and TRBJ1-5, with 8 bases identical to TRBD1. V shed 4 bases and J 7 bases; nucleotides not matched to a gene: 9. This CDR3 has 15 amino acids. The germline V gene has CDR1 LNHDA and CDR2 SQIVND (reference sequence). CDR3 loop: CASSRLGQGEQPQHF. The CDR3 bases are TGTGCCAGTAGTAGACTCGGACAGGGTGAGCAGCCCCAGCATTTT.

The chain has TRBV7-9 and TRBJ2-1; D is uncertain. Germline V gives CDR1 SEHNR, CDR2 FQNEAQ (reference sequence). The V end was cut by 1 base, the J end by 0 bases, with 7 bases between. The CDR3 has 15 amino acids. CDR3 sequence (DNA): TGTGCCAGCAGCTTAGGAGAGGCCTCCTACAATGAGCAGTTCTTC. Protein product: CASSLGEASYNEQFF.

V is TRBV28 and J is TRBJ2-3, with TRBD2 matching 8 bases. CDR3 size: 15 residues. The germline V gene has CDR1 MDHEN and CDR2 SYDVKM. The V segment lost 10 bases and the J segment 6 bases; nucleotides outside the gene matches: 15. CDR3 nucleotides: TGTGCCACTATCCCGGGACTAGGGATCTCGGATACGCAGTATTTT. Amino acids: CATIPGLGISDTQYF.

With regard to this clone: The junction and the germline gene differ at one end; a read error may be behind it. This chain uses TRBV7-6 with TRBJ2-3; D is unresolved. Germline V gene sequence: CDR1 SGHVS, CDR2 FNYEAQ. There are 12 residues in the CDR3. The CDR3 DNA sequence: TGTGCCAGCAGCCCGAGCAGAGATACGCAGTATTTT. It specifies CASSPSRDTQYF. The full variable domain, rest sourced from reference TRBV7-6 and TRBJ2-3, is GAGVSQSPRYKVTKRGQDVALRCDPISGHVSLYWYRQALGQGPEFLTYFNYEAQQDKSGLPNDRFSAERPEGSISTLTIQRTEQRDSAMYRCASSPSRDTQYFGPGTRLTVL.

The chain couples TRBV28 to TRBJ2-1; no definite D call. The germline CDR1 and CDR2 sequences are MDHEN and SYDVKM. The V gene lost 2 bases and the J gene lost 3 bases, with 11 bases spanning the gap. The CDR3 has 15 residues. Written as DNA, the CDR3 is TGTGCCAGCAGTTTAATCCCAGTTAACTACAATGAGCAGTTCTTC. Translation gives CASSLIPVNYNEQFF.

The chain employs TRBV7-2 and TRBJ2-2; D perhaps matches TRBD2 (5 bases). Trimming took 8 bases from V and 1 from J, leaving 8 bases between them. The CDR3 consists of 13 residues. Germline values: CDR1 SGHTA, CDR2 FQGNSA. As DNA, the CDR3 is TGTGCCAGCTTACGGGAGAACACCGGGGAGCTGTTTTTT. Its translation: CASLRENTGELFF.

The V and J genes are TRBV7-8 and TRBJ2-3; 8 bases map to TRBD1. Losses at the gene ends were 5 bases for V and 2 bases for J; bases not matched to a gene: 9. This CDR3 has 16 residues. Germline V lookup: CDR1 SGHVS, CDR2 FQNEAQ. The CDR3 loop reads CASSPHRGRFTDTQYF. CDR3 DNA: TGTGCCAGCAGCCCCCACAGGGGGAGGTTCACAGATACGCAGTATTTT.

This chain uses TRBV7-9 with TRBJ1-2, with D unresolved. The length of the CDR3 is 14 residues. Germline V gene lookup returns CDR1 SEHNR and CDR2 FQNEAQ (reference sequence). V shed 8 bases and J shed 4 bases, with 17 bases lying between them. The CDR3 is CASPSDKSGYGYTF. The CDR3 DNA reads TGTGCCAGCCCATCAGACAAGTCAGGCTATGGCTACACCTTC.

The chain uses TRBV2 and TRBJ2-7; D is ambiguous. Trimming took off 3 bases at V and 4 bases at J, with 4 bases between the two ends. The CDR3 has 11 amino acids. Germline V gives CDR1 SNHLY, CDR2 FYNNEI. CDR3 region: CASSDRYEQYF. CDR3 nucleotide sequence: TGTGCCAGCAGTGATAGGTACGAGCAGTACTTC.

This chain uses TRBV5-1 with TRBJ2-5; the D gene is possibly TRBD1 (5 bases). Germline-derived CDR1 and CDR2 are SGHRS and YFSETQ. The CDR3 runs 14 residues. Trimming took 4 bases from V and 7 from J, leaving 17 bases between them. CDR3 sequence (DNA): TGCGCCAGCAGCGATCCCGGAGCCCAGGGGACCCAGTACTTC. This gives the protein CASSDPGAQGTQYF.

The chain links TRBV6-1 to TRBJ1-2; D is perhaps TRBD1 (6 bases). V lost 3 bases to trimming and J lost 3 bases, with 17 bases between them. This CDR3 comprises 16 residues. The germline V gene has CDR1 MNHNS and CDR2 SASEGT. The CDR3 DNA follows: TGTGCCAGCAGTGAGGGGGGCCACCACCCATACTATGGCTACACCTTC. This encodes CASSEGGHHPYYGYTF.

This clone was seen a few times. The CDR3 is CASGDRRSSGNTIYF. CDR3 DNA: TGTGCCAGCGGGGACAGGAGGAGCTCTGGAAACACCATATATTTT. This rearrangement joins TRBV6-5 to TRBJ1-3, with 8 bases aligning to TRBD1. J gave up 0 bases and V 8 bases, and 6 bases lay outside the gene matches. The CDR3 extends over 15 amino acids. Germline loops: CDR1 MNHEY, CDR2 SVGAGI.

The V and J genes are TRBV7-2 and TRBJ1-2, with D tentatively TRBD1 (5 bases). Looked up from germline, CDR1 is SGHTA and CDR2 is FQGNSA. The length of the CDR3 is 15 residues. V was pared by 5 bases and J by 4 bases, with 17 bases between. The CDR3 loop is CASSVSRQHLYGYTF. CDR3 sequence (DNA): TGTGCCAGCAGCGTCTCGAGACAGCACCTCTATGGCTACACCTTC.

V is TRBV9 and J is TRBJ2-1; D assignment may be TRBD1 or TRBD2 (5 bases each). The CDR3 covers 16 residues. The ends were cut back, 4 bases at V and 6 bases at J, with 20 bases in the middle. Per germline, CDR1 SGDLS and CDR2 YYNGEE. The CDR3 nucleotides are TGTGCCAGCAGCCATTACCCCCAACTAGGGGTCAATGAGCAGTTCTTC. Encoded protein: CASSHYPQLGVNEQFF.

The chain combines TRBV28 with TRBJ2-2, with 14 bases identical to TRBD2. Germline CDR1 and CDR2: MDHEN and SYDVKM. V shed 10 bases and J 3 bases; nucleotides not matched to a gene: 4. This CDR3 contains 15 residues. This chain's CDR3 is CATWTSGRYTGELFF. The DNA of the CDR3 is TGTGCCACCTGGACTAGCGGGAGGTACACCGGGGAGCTGTTTTTT.

This clone was detected only once. The chain couples TRBV6-5 to TRBJ2-7, with D uncertain. The germline V gene has CDR1 MNHEY and CDR2 SVGAGI. This CDR3 region has 16 residues. Trimming removed 0 bases at V and 0 bases at J, with 12 bases between. CDR3 nucleotides: TGTGCCAGCAGTTACTCGATCCATGCCAGCTCCTACGAGCAGTACGTC. Amino acids: CASSYSIHASSYEQYV.

The chain uses TRBV27 and TRBJ2-1; TRBD2 matches 9 bases. V gave up 6 bases and J gave up 0 bases; unmatched junction bases: 6. In germline, CDR1 is MNHEY, CDR2 SMNVEV (reference sequence). The CDR3 covers 16 residues. The CDR3 DNA reads as TGTGCCAGCAGCACTAGCGGGTTGAGCTCCTACAATGAGCAGTTCTTC. Amino acids: CASSTSGLSSYNEQFF.

This clone has a single count. The chain is built from TRBV5-5 and TRBJ2-4; a weak D match, TRBD1 (5 bases). Germline loops: CDR1 SGHKS, CDR2 YYEKEE (reference sequence). The CDR3 loop spans 19 amino acids. The V gene lost 4 bases and the J gene lost 0 bases, with 23 bases spanning the gap. In DNA, the CDR3 is TGTGCCAGCAGCCCACAAACAGGAGAAGTTAGGATAGCCAAAAACATTCAGTACTTC. Encoded protein: CASSPQTGEVRIAKNIQYF.

The count of this clone is one. The DNA for the CDR3 is TGTGCCAGTAGTGCAGCGGGACAGCCTACCGTCTATGGCTACACCTTC. The encoded protein is CASSAAGQPTVYGYTF. V gene TRBV19 combines with J gene TRBJ1-2; TRBD1 matches at 7 bases. The germline gives CDR1 LNHDA, CDR2 SQIVND (reference sequence). Trimming took 5 bases from V and 4 from J; bases not matched to a gene: 13. The CDR3 runs 16 residues.

The gene calls are TRBV30 and TRBJ1-2; no firm D call. The CDR3 has 14 amino acids. Germline V gene data show CDR1 as GTSNPN and CDR2 as SVGIG (reference sequence). The germline V and J ends were trimmed by 1 base and 1 base, with 10 bases remaining between them. Here the CDR3 DNA reads TGTGCCTGGAGTGGAAACAGCGTTAACTATGGCTACACCTTC. Translated: CAWSGNSVNYGYTF.

Only one count was recorded for this clone. This chain joins TRBV4-3 and TRBJ2-1, with 10 bases aligning to TRBD2. From germline, CDR1 is LGHNA and CDR2 YSLEER. The CDR3 sequence is 15 residues long. The V gene end was trimmed by 3 bases and the J gene end by 4 bases; junction bases not matched to a gene: 3. The CDR3 reads CASSHLAGDYNEQFF. The CDR3 DNA is TGCGCCAGCAGCCACCTAGCGGGGGATTACAATGAGCAGTTCTTC.

The chain recombines TRBV6-6 with TRBJ1-1; the D is unclear. CDR1 and CDR2 from the germline V gene are MNHNY and SVGAGI (reference sequence). The V end lost 4 bases, the J end lost 6 bases, and 9 bases lay between the germline ends. The CDR3 runs 12 residues. The CDR3 nucleotides read TGTGCCAGCAGTTCGGTGATCGCTGAAGCTTTCTTT. This encodes CASSSVIAEAFF.

This chain uses TRBV28 with TRBJ2-7, with D possibly TRBD2 on 5 matching bases. V was shortened by 6 bases and J by 3 bases, with 9 bases between the two germline ends. The CDR3 runs 12 residues. Germline loops: CDR1 MDHEN, CDR2 SYDVKM. The CDR3 sequence is CASRTGSYEQYF. In nucleotides, the CDR3 is TGTGCCAGCAGGACGGGGAGCTACGAGCAGTACTTC.